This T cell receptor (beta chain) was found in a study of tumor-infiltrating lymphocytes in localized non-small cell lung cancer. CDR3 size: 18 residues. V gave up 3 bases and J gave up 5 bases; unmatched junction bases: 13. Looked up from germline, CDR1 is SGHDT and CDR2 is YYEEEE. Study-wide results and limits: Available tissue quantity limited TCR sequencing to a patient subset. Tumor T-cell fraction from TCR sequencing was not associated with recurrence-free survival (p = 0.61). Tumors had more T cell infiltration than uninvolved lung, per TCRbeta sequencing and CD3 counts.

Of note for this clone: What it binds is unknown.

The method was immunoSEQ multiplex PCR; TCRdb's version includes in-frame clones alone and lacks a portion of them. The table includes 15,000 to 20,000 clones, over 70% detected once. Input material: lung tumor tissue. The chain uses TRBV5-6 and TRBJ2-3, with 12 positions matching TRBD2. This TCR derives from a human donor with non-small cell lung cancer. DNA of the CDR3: TGTGCCAGCAGCTCGACCGATGGACTAGCGGGGAATAGAGATACGCAGTATTTT. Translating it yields CASSSTDGLAGNRDTQYF.